The text below deals with one T cell receptor (beta chain). Its matching antigen is unknown. This sample was taken from a study of T cell responses to AZD1222 COVID-19 vaccine. Study-wide results and limits: Per reports, nearly half of all spike-specific TCRs target regions that are unmutated in variants. Donors were mostly white British, more females; clonal diversity possibly underestimated.

The CDR3 covers 15 residues. The V and J ends lost 4 bases and 1 base respectively, with 13 bases between them. Germline-derived CDR1 and CDR2 are MNHEY and SVGAGI. Profiled with immunoSEQ multiplex PCR; TCRdb holds only in-frame clones, not every one. The table lists 110,000 to 150,000 clones, just over 90% of them singletons. The rearrangement links TRBV6-5 to TRBJ1-2; TRBD1 is a possible D gene (6 bases). Specimen: peripheral blood, collected 28 days after the second AZD1222 dose. The clonotype comes from an adult who received the AZD1222 COVID-19 vaccine. CDR3 DNA sequence: TGTGCCAGCAGTTTCCAGGGGATCCTTAACTATGGCTACACCTTC. Residues: CASSFQGILNYGYTF.